This TCR beta chain was found in a study of T cell repertoires in ileal Crohn's disease. Sequencing used immunoSEQ multiplex PCR; TCRdb keeps in-frame clones, though not all of them. The sample consists of approximately 11,000 clones, around 78% of them appearing once. With regard to this clone: At the DNA level, this CDR3 is encoded by other sequences in the same sample as well.

The CDR3 runs 14 residues. Germline trimming cut 1 base from V and 5 bases from J; bases unmatched to any gene: 4. Germline CDR1 and CDR2: SEHNR and FQNEAQ (reference sequence). Specimen: ileal tissue. The TCR comes from an adult with Crohn's disease. The V call is TRBV7-9, the J call TRBJ1-2; TRBD1 agrees at 7 bases. The CDR3 DNA sequence: TGTGCCAGCAGCTTAGAACAGGGGCCATATGGCTACACCTTC. This codes for CASSLEQGPYGYTF.